The clone carrying this T cell receptor (beta chain) has more than one count but fewer than ten. Antigen: not known. After removal of 2 bases from V and 7 bases from J, the junction contained 11 bases not matched to a gene. The CDR3 has 15 amino acids. Germline V gene data show CDR1 as KGHSH and CDR2 as LQKENI. These data come from a study of identical twins. TCRdb used MiXCR to reprocess the 5' RACE reads, holding one entry per CDR3 protein. The sample records 120,000 to 150,000 distinct CDR3 sequences, under 4.5% being singletons. Study conclusions and caveats: Models underpredicted monozygotic twin sharing of out-of-frame TCR alpha.

This TCR derives from a man between 18 and 35 years old in good health. The V call is TRBV18, the J call TRBJ2-7, with 7 bases aligning to TRBD1. Sample: memory T cells sorted from blood. The CDR3 is CASSPGTDPRLEQYF. The CDR3, as DNA: TGTGCCAGCTCACCAGGGACAGACCCCCGACTGGAGCAGTACTTC.